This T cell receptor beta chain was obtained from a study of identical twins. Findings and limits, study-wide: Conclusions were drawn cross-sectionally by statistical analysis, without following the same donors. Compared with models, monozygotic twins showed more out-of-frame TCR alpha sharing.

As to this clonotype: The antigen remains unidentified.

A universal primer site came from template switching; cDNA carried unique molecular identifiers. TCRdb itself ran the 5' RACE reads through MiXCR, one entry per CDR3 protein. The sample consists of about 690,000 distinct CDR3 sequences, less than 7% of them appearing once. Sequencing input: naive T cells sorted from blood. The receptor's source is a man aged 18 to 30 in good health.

The CDR3 sequence is CSAVWDRVTQQYF. The CDR3 DNA follows: TGCAGCGCCGTCTGGGACAGGGTAACTCAGCAGTACTTC. The chain recombines TRBV29-1 with TRBJ2-7; 9 bases are a match to TRBD1. The CDR3 sequence is 13 residues long. V shed 7 bases and J 8 bases; nucleotides not matched to a gene: 12. CDR1 is SQVTM and CDR2 is ANQGSEA in the germline V gene.